There are a few counts of the clone carrying this TCR beta chain. The antigen remains undetermined. Germline lookup yields CDR1 LNHDA and CDR2 SQIVND (reference sequence). The CDR3 is 11 residues long. The V and J ends lost 7 bases and 2 bases respectively, with 5 bases between them. The data were taken from a study of CD8 T cells in ankylosing spondylitis. Libraries of TCR beta came from quantitative 5'-RACE with molecular barcodes. TCRdb re-called the 5' RACE reads with MiXCR, one entry per CDR3 protein. Among 200,000 to 250,000 distinct CDR3 sequences listed, around 20% were seen once. The study, taken as a whole, reports: What appeared characteristic of ankylosing spondylitis blood was a TCR beta motif of seven to nine highly homologous variants. From matched ankylosing spondylitis synovial fluid, disease-linked clones were reportedly recovered at significantly enriched levels.

The clonotype comes from a male donor with ankylosing spondylitis. The J gene is TRBJ1-2, the V gene TRBV19; D is uncertain. The material sequenced was blood, either unsorted or a sorted T cell fraction (not recorded which). The CDR3 spells CASNGNYGYTF. CDR3 nucleotides: TGTGCCAGTAATGGCAACTATGGCTACACCTTC.